The T cell receptor beta chain described here comes from a study of blood T cell repertoires in COVID-19. This clone was detected once. Looked up from germline, CDR1 is LGHNA and CDR2 is YNFKEQ. CDR3 length: 15 amino acids. V lost 0 bases to trimming and J lost 0 bases, with 3 bases between them. Repertoires were generated with immunoSEQ multiplex PCR, while TCRdb's copy carries only in-frame clones and drops some. This table has fewer than 75,000 clones, 85% to 90% appearing once. Source material: peripheral blood. The V gene is TRBV4-2, the J gene TRBJ2-6; D is undetermined. This clonotype originated in a middle-aged man with active COVID-19. CDR3 protein: CASSQDISGANVLTF. For the CDR3, the DNA is TGTGCCAGCAGCCAAGATATCTCTGGGGCCAACGTCCTGACTTTC.